This paragraph covers one T cell receptor (beta chain) sequence. Its antigen target is currently unknown. No much larger clone exists at a distance of one base, and base qualities are not known. Counted from cysteine to phenylalanine, this CDR3 has 16 amino acids. Only the CDR3 DNA stays, 48 bases, in frame from base 1. From the germline V gene, CDR1 is MGHRA and CDR2 is YSYEKL. Here V drops 0 bases and J drops 3 bases, and the junction holds 7 bases not matched to any gene. The collaborating institutions used their own protocols to collect whole blood in K2EDTA tubes. Collaborator samples were shipped for TCRbeta analysis as frozen whole blood, isolated PBMCs, or DNA extracted from either sample type. This record belongs to a study of blood T cell repertoires in COVID-19 (TCRdb year 2020). Context from the whole study: Samples covering the acute and convalescent phases of COVID-19 were provided by collaborators in the United States, Italy and Spain. The prospective study material was composed of cDNA or gDNA derived from T cells, B-cell-depleted T cells, or PBMCs. Deeply sampled blood TCRbeta repertoires from subjects exposed to, actively infected with, or recovered from COVID-19 were included in the dataset. The repertoires were released in a freely available public database intended as a resource for research on the immune response to SARS-CoV-2. Samples came from the ongoing ImmuneRACE study (first 160 participants) plus 1,254 subjects from 6 global collaborators. A de-identified subject ID, COVID-19 status, age in years and sex were almost always included in the sample metadata. Where available, HLA class I and class II types were obtained from metadata supplied by the sample provider rather than from assay-based typing. Study-wide conclusions, independent of this receptor: Clinical and demographic metadata were provided uncurated, with the amount varying by source and participant.

The immunoSEQ Assay, a bias-controlled multiplex PCR, was used to amplify TCRbeta CDR3 regions from genomic DNA. Turning to the authors' computational methods: The number of nucleated cells in each sample was estimated from the amplification of reference gene primers within the assay. Sequence reads were collapsed and filtered to measure the absolute abundance of every unique TCRbeta CDR3 rearrangement. For each sample, productive Simpson clonality was calculated as the square root of Simpson's diversity index over productive rearrangements. In its TCRdb copy, this immuneACCESS table keeps in-frame sequences only and misses some clones. Where compared with another copy, unresolved V genes explain less than half of these, and the others have no known cause. Clone size and V and J calls were adopted from that table, with D and trimming inferred from the DNA. The sample data list 110,000 to 150,000 clones, and over 75% of these were observed just once. Together, the top ten hold over 2.5% of the sample.

This TCR was sampled from a man aged 45-65 years with acute or convalescent COVID-19. The material sequenced was peripheral blood. The chain employs TRBV4-1 and TRBJ2-7; 8 central bases correspond to TRBD2. The DNA sequence is TGCGCCAGCAGCCAAGAGGGGAGCGGGAGTGTCTACGAGCAGTACTTC. Its protein is CASSQEGSGSVYEQYF.